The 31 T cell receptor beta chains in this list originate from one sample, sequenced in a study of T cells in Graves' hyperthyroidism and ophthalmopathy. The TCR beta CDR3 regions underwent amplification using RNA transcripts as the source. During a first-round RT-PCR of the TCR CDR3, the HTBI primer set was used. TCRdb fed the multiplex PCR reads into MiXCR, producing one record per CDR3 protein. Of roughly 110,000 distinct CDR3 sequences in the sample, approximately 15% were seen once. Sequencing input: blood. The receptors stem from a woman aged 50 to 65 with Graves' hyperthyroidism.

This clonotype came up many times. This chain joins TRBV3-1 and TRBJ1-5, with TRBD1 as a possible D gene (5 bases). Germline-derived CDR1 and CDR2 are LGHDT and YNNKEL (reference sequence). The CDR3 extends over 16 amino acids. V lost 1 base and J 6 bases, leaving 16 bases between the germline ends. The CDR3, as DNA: TGTGCCAGCAGCCAAGGTTCCCAGGGTGCGGCTCAGCCCCAGCATTTT. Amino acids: CASSQGSQGAAQPQHF.

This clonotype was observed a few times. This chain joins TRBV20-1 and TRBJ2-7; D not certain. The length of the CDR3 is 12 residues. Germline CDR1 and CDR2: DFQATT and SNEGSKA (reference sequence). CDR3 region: CSARDGSYEQYV. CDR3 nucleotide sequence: TGCAGTGCAAGAGACGGGTCCTACGAGCAGTACGTC.

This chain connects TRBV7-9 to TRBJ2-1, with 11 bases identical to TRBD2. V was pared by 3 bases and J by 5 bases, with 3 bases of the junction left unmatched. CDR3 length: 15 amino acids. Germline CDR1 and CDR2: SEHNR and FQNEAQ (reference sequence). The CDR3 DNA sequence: TGTGCCAGCAGCTTCGTGACTAGCGGGAACAATGAGCAGTTCTTC. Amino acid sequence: CASSFVTSGNNEQFF.

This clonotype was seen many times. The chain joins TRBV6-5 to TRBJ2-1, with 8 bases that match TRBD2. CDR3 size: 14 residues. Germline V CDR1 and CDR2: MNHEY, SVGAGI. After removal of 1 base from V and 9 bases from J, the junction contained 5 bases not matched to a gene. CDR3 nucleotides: TGTGCCAGCAGTTACTTGGGTAGCGGGACTGAGCAGTTCTTC. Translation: CASSYLGSGTEQFF.

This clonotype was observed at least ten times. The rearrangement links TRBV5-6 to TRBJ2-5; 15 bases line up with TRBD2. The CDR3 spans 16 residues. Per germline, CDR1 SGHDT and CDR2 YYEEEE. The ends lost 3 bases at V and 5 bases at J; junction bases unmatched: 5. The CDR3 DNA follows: TGTGCCAGCAGCTGGACTAGCGGGAGGGCCCGGGAGACCCAGTACTTC. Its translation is CASSWTSGRARETQYF.

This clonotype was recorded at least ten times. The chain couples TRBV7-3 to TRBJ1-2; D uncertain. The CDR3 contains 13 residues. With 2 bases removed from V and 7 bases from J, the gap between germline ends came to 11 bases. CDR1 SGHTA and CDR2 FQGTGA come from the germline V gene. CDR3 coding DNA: TGTGCCAGCAGCTTAGATGGTCGGGGTGGCTACACCTTC. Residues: CASSLDGRGGYTF.

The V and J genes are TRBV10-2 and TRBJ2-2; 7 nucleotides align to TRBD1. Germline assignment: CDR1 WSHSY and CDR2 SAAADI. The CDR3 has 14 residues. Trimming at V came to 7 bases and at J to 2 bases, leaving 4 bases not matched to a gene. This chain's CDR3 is CASTDRTNTGELFF. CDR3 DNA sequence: TGCGCCAGCACGGACAGGACTAACACCGGGGAGCTGTTTTTT.

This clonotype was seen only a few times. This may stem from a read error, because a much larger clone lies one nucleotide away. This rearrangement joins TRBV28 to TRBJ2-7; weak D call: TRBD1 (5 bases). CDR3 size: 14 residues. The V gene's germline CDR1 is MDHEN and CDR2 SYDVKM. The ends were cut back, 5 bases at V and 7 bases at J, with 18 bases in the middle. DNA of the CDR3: TGTGCCAGCAGTCCCAGGGCAGGGTTCAGAGAGCAGTACTTC. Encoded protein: CASSPRAGFREQYF.

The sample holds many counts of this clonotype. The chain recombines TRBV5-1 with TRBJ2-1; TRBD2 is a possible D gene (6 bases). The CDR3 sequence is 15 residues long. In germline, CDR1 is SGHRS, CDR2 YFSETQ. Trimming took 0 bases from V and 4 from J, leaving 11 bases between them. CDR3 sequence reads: CASSLGTGSYNEQFF. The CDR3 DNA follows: TGCGCCAGCAGCTTGGGAACCGGGAGTTACAATGAGCAGTTCTTC.

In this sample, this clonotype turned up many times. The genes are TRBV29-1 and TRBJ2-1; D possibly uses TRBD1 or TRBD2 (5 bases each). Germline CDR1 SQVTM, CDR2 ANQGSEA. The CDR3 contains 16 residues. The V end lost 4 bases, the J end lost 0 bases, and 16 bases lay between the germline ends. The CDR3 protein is CSVVEGRLTSYNEQFF. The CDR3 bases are TGCAGCGTTGTCGAGGGGCGCTTAACCTCCTACAATGAGCAGTTCTTC.

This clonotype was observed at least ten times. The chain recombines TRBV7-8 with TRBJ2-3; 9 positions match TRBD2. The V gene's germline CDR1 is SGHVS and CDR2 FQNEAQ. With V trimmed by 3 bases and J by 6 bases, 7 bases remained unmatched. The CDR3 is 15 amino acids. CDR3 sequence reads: CASSFTLSGSDTQYF. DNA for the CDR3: TGTGCCAGCAGCTTTACACTTAGCGGGAGTGATACGCAGTATTTT.

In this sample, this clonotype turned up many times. In nucleotides, the CDR3 is TGCAGTGCTAGAGAGGCGGGAGCTTACACAGATACGCAGTATTTT. It codes for CSAREAGAYTDTQYF. The chain links TRBV20-1 to TRBJ2-3, with 7 bases that match TRBD2. This CDR3 spans 15 amino acids. With V trimmed by 0 bases and J by 2 bases, 5 bases remained unmatched. In germline, CDR1 is DFQATT, CDR2 SNEGSKA (reference sequence).

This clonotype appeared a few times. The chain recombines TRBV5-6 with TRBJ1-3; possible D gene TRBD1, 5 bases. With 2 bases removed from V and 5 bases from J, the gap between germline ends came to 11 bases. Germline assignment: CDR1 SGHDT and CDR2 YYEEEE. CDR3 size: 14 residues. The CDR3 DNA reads TGTGCCAGCAGCTTCGGGACTGACAGAAACACCATATATTTT. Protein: CASSFGTDRNTIYF.

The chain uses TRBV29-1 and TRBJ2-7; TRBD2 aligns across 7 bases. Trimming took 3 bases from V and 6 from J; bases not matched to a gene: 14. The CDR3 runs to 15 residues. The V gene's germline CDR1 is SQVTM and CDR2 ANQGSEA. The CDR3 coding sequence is TGCAGCGTTGACGATAAGAGGACTAGTTCCCGCGAGCAGTACTTC. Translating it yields CSVDDKRTSSREQYF.

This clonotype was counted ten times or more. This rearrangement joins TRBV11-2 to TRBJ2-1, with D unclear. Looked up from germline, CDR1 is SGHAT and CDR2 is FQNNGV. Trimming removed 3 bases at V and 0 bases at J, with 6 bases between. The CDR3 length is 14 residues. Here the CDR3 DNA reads TGTGCCAGCAGCTTGCCGAGCTCCTACAATGAGCAGTTCTTC. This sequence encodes CASSLPSSYNEQFF. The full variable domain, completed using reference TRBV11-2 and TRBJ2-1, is EAGVAQSPRYKIIEKRQSVAFWCNPISGHATLYWYQQILGQGPKLLIQFQNNGVVDDSQLPKDRFSAERLKGVDSTLKIQPAKLEDSAVYLCASSLPSSYNEQFFGPGTRLTVL.

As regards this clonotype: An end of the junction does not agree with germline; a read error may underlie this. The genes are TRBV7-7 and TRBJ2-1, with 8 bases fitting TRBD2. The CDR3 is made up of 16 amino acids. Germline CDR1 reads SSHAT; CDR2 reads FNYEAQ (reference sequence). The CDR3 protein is CASSRPTSDNYNEQFF. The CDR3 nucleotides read TGTGCTAGCAGCCGCCCGACTAGCGACAACTACAATGAGCAGTTCTTC.

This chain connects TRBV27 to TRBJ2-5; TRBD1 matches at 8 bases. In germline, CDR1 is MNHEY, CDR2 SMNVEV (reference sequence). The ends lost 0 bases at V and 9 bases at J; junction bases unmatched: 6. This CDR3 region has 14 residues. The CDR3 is CASSLSGQGLPQYF. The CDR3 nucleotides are TGTGCCAGCAGTTTATCCGGACAGGGTTTGCCCCAGTACTTC.

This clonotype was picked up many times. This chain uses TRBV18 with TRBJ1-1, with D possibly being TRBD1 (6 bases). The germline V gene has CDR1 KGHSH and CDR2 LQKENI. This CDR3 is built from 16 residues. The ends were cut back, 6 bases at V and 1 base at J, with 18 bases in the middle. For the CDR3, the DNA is TGTGCCAGCTCTCCTAGACAGGCGGCGCGGAACACTGAAGCTTTCTTT. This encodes CASSPRQAARNTEAFF.

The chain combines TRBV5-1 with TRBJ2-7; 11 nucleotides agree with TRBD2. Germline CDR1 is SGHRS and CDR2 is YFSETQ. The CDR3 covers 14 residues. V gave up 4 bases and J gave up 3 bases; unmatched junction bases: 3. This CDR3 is CASSEGLAGYEQYF. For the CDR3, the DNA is TGCGCCAGCAGCGAAGGACTAGCGGGCTACGAGCAGTACTTC.

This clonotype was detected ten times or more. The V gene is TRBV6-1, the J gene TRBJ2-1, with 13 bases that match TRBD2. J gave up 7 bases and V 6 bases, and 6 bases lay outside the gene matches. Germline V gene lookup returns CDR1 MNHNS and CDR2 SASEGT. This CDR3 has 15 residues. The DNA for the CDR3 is TGTGCCAGCAGGGAGACTAGCGGGAGGAAGAATGAGCAGTTCTTC. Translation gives CASRETSGRKNEQFF.

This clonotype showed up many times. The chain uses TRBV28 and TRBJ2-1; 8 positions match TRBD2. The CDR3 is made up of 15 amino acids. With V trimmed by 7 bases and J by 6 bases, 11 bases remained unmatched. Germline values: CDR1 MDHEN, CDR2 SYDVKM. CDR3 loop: CASISGRPSTNEQFF. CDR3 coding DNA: TGTGCCAGCATCAGCGGGAGACCTTCGACCAATGAGCAGTTCTTC. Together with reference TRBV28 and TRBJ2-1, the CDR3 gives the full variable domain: DVKVTQSSRYLVKRTGEKVFLECVQDMDHENMFWYRQDPGLGLRLIYFSYDVKMKEKGDIPEGYSVSREKKERFSLILESASTNQTSMYLCASISGRPSTNEQFFGPGTRLTVL.

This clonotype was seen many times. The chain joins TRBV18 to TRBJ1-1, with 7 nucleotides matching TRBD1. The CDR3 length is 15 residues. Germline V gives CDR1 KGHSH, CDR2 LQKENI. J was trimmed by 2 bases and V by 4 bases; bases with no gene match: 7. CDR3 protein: CASSLGQVLNTEAFF. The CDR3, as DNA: TGTGCCAGCTCACTAGGACAGGTTCTAAACACTGAAGCTTTCTTT. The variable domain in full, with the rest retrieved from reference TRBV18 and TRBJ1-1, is NAGVMQNPRHLVRRRGQEARLRCSPMKGHSHVYWYRQLPEEGLKFMVYLQKENIIDESGMPKERFSAEFPKEGPSILRIQQVVRGDSAAYFCASSLGQVLNTEAFFGQGTRLTVV.

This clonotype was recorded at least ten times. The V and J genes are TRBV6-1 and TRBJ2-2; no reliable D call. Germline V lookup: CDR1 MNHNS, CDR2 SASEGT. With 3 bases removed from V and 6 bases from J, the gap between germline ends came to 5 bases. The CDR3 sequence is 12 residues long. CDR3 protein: CASSDPPGELFF. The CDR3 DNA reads TGTGCCAGCAGTGATCCCCCCGGGGAGCTGTTTTTT.

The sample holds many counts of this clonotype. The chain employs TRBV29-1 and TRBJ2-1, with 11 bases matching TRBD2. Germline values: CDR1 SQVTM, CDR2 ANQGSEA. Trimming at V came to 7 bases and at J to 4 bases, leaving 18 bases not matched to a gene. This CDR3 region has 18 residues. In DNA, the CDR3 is TGCAGCGCCTCCCTCTTCCTGGGGCTAGCGGGAGGATACAATGAGCAGTTCTTC. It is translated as CSASLFLGLAGGYNEQFF.

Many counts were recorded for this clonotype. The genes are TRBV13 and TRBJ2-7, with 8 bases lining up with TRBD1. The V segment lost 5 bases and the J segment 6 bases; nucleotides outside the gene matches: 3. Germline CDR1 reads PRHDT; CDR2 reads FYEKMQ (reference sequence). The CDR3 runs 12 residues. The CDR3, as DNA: TGTGCCAGCAGCCGTACAGGGGGCGAGCAGTACGTC. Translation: CASSRTGGEQYV.

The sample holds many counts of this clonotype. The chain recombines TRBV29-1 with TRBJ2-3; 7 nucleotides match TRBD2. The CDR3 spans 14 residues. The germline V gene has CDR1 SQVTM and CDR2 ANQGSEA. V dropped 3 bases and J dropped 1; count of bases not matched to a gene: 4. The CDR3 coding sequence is TGCAGCGTTGATTCCAGCGGGGGCACAGATACGCAGTATTTT. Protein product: CSVDSSGGTDTQYF.

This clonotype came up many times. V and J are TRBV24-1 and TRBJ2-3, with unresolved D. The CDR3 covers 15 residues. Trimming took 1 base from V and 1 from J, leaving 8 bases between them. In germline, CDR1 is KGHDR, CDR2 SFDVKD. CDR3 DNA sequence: TGTGCCACCAGTGATTTTGGGGTCGGCACAGATACGCAGTATTTT. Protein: CATSDFGVGTDTQYF.

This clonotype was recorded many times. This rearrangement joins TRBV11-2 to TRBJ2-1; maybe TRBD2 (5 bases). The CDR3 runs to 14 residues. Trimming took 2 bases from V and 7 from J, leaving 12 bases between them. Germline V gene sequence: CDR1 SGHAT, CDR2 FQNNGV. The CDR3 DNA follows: TGTGCCAGCAGCTTAAAAGGCGGGCGGAATGAGCAGTTCTTC. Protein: CASSLKGGRNEQFF.

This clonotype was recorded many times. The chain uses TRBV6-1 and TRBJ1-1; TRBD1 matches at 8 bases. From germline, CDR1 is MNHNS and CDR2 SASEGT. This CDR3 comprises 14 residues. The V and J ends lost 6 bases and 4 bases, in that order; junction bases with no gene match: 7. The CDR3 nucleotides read TGTGCCAGCAGCGACCGGGACAGGTCCACTGAAGCTTTCTTT. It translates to CASSDRDRSTEAFF.

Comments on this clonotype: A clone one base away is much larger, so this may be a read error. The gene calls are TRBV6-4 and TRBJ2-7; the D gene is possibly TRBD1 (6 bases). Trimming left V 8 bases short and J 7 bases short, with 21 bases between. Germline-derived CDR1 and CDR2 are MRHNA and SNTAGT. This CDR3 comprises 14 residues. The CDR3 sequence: CASGEVTGALEQYF. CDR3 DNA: TGTGCCAGCGGGGAAGTGACAGGAGCTCTTGAGCAGTACTTC.

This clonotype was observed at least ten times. The CDR3 DNA reads TGCGCCAGCAGCCAAGGCTCCTTAGGACCCCCCTCCACTGAAGCTTTCTTT. Amino acids: CASSQGSLGPPSTEAFF. This chain uses TRBV4-1 with TRBJ1-1; D gene uncertain. This CDR3 is built from 17 residues. Trimming took 1 base from V and 4 from J, leaving 19 bases between them. Germline V gene sequence: CDR1 MGHRA, CDR2 YSYEKL.